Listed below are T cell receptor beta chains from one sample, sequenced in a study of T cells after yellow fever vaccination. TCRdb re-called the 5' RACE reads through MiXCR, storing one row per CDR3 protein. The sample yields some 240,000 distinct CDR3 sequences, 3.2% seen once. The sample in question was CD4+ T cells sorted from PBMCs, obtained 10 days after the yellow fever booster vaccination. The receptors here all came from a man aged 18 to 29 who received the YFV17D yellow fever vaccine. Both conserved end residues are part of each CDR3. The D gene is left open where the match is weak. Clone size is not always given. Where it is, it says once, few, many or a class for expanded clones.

CDR3 protein: CSARGQNNEKLFF
CDR3 DNA: TGCAGTGCTAGAGGACAGAATAATGAAAAACTGTTTTTT
V gene: TRBV20-1
D gene: -
J gene: TRBJ1-4
clone size: many

CDR3 protein: CASSPRTRSDEKLFF
CDR3 DNA: TGTGCCAGCAGCCCCCGGACTCGCAGTGATGAAAAACTGTTTTTT
V gene: TRBV7-9
D gene: -
J gene: TRBJ1-4
clone size: many

CDR3 protein: CASSQAGHPKNIQYF
CDR3 DNA: TGCGCCAGCAGCCAAGCCGGGCATCCCAAAAACATTCAGTACTTC
V gene: TRBV4-3
D gene: -
J gene: TRBJ2-4
clone size: few

CDR3 protein: CASSQDADRDYNEQFF
CDR3 DNA: TGCGCCAGCAGCCAAGATGCGGACAGGGACTACAATGAGCAGTTCTTC
V gene: TRBV4-3
D gene: TRBD1
J gene: TRBJ2-1
clone size: few

CDR3 protein: CASSFLAGGLTDTQYF
CDR3 DNA: TGCGCCAGCAGCTTCCTAGCGGGGGGGCTCACAGATACGCAGTATTTT
V gene: TRBV5-1
D gene: TRBD2
J gene: TRBJ2-3
clone size: many

CDR3 protein: CASSYPYQPQHF
CDR3 DNA: TGTGCCAGCAGCTACCCCTATCAGCCCCAGCATTTT
V gene: TRBV6-2/TRBV6-3
D gene: -
J gene: TRBJ1-5
clone size: many

CDR3 protein: CASSTPKDTQYF
CDR3 DNA: TGCGCCAGCAGCACCCCGAAGGATACGCAGTATTTT
V gene: TRBV5-1
D gene: -
J gene: TRBJ2-3
clone size: -

CDR3 protein: CASSRQRTGNQPQHF
CDR3 DNA: TGTGCCAGCAGCCGACAGAGGACCGGCAATCAGCCCCAGCATTTT
V gene: TRBV28
D gene: -
J gene: TRBJ1-5
clone size: many

CDR3 protein: CASSSRSYSPLHF
CDR3 DNA: TGTGCCAGCAGCTCTAGGTCGTACTCACCCCTCCACTTT
V gene: TRBV7-2
D gene: -
J gene: TRBJ1-6
clone size: -

CDR3 protein: CASSVGLAGDPSYNEQFF
CDR3 DNA: TGCGCCAGCAGCGTCGGACTAGCGGGGGACCCCTCCTACAATGAGCAGTTCTTC
V gene: TRBV5-1
D gene: TRBD2
J gene: TRBJ2-1
clone size: -

CDR3 protein: CASSLLRNTEAFF
CDR3 DNA: TGTGCCAGCAGCTTGTTAAGGAACACTGAAGCTTTCTTT
V gene: TRBV7-6
D gene: -
J gene: TRBJ1-1
clone size: few

CDR3 protein: CASSGVDGGTQYF
CDR3 DNA: TGCGCCAGCTCCGGGGTGGACGGTGGGACCCAGTACTTC
V gene: TRBV10-2
D gene: -
J gene: TRBJ2-5
clone size: -

CDR3 protein: CASKGTEDRELFF
CDR3 DNA: TGTGCCAGCAAGGGAACAGAGGACCGGGAGCTGTTTTTT
V gene: TRBV12-3/TRBV12-4
D gene: -
J gene: TRBJ2-2
clone size: many

CDR3 protein: CASSARRLYGYTF
CDR3 DNA: TGTGCCAGCAGCGCTCGCCGTCTCTATGGCTACACCTTC
V gene: TRBV5-6
D gene: -
J gene: TRBJ1-2
clone size: many